This TCR beta chain was identified during a study of cytomegalovirus exposure and HLA in healthy donors. About this clone itself: Its antigen is unidentified.

Use of 60 Vbeta and 13 Jbeta primers characterized the PCR. Some clones are missing from TCRdb's copy, which holds only in-frame ones; the method was immunoSEQ multiplex PCR. This sample has about 130,000 clones, with about four fifths found just once. The CDR3 has 14 residues. Germline V gene sequence: CDR1 SGHNT, CDR2 YENEEA. Trimming took 5 bases from V and 0 from J, leaving 7 bases between them. Nominal health characterized the donors when sampled, though unrecorded immune exposures were likely. General study points: Sequencing depth roughly uniform across donors was assumed in presence/absence analyses. Analysis was carried out at a later point, and it linked a missense DCLRE1C variant to TCR beta V- and J-gene trimming.

The chain is built from TRBV11-3 and TRBJ2-2, with D tentatively TRBD1 (5 bases). Input material: PBMCs. The source of this sequence is a woman aged 40 to 50 in good health and CMV-seronegative. The CDR3 reads CASSQQANTGELFF. Here the CDR3 DNA reads TGTGCCAGCAGCCAACAGGCGAACACCGGGGAGCTGTTTTTT.